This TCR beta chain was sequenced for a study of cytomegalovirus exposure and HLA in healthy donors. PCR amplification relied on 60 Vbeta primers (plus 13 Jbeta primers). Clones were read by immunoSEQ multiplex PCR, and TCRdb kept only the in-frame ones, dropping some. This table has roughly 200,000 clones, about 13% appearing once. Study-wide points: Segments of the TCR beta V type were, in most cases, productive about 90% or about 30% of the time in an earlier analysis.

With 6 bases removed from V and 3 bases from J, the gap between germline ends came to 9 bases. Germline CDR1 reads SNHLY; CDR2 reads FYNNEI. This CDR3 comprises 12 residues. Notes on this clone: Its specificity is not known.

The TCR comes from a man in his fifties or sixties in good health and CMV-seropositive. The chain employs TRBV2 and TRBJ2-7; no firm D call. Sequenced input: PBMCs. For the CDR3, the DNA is TGTGCCAGCAGGCGGCAAGACTACGAGCAGTACGTC. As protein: CASRRQDYEQYV.